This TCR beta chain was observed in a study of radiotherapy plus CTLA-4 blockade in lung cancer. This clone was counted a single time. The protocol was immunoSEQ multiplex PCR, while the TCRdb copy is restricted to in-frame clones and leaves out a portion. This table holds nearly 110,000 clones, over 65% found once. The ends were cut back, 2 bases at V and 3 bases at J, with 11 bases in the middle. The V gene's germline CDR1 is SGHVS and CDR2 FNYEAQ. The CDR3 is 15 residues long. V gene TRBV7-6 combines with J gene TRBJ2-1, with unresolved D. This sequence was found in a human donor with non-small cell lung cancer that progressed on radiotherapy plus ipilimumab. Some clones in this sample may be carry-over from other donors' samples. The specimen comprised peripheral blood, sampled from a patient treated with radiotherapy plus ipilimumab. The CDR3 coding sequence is TGTGCCAGCAGCTTATCCCAGCAGGTCTACAATGAGCAGTTCTTC. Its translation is CASSLSQQVYNEQFF.